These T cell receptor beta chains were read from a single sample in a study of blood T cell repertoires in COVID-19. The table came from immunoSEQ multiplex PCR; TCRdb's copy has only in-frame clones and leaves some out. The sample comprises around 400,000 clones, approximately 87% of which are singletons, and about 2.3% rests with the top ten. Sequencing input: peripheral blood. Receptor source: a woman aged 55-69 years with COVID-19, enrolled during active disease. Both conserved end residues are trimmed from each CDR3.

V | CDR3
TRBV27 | ASSLSGGARSGTQY
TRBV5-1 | ASSPKETSGGYEQY
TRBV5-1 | ASSGGGAAGNSPLH
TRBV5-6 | ASSLEGGGVYEQY
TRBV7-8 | ASRTDRGSYNEQF
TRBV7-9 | ASSQIRQGYATNEKLF
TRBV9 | ASSAYDRGLGNTIY
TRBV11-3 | ASRKGTSGFNTGELF
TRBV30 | AWSRGLETQY
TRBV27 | ASSLQGASNEKLF